The 7 T cell receptor beta chains given below trace back to one sample, sequenced in a study of blood T cell repertoires in COVID-19. Some clones are missing from TCRdb's copy, which holds only in-frame ones; the method was immunoSEQ multiplex PCR. In the table there are some 77,000 clones, 85% to 90% of which are singletons. Sequenced sample: peripheral blood. The receptors come from an elderly woman with active or convalescent COVID-19.

The chain links TRBV29-1 to TRBJ1-2; TRBD1 matches 9 bases. The ends lost 6 bases at V and 7 bases at J; junction bases unmatched: 9. CDR1 and CDR2 (germline): SQVTM, ANQGSEA. The CDR3 has 13 amino acids. CDR3: CSVGDRAIGGYTF. The CDR3 nucleotides are TGCAGCGTGGGGGACAGGGCGATCGGTGGCTACACCTTC.

The rearrangement joins TRBV29-1 to TRBJ2-3; 8 bases match TRBD2. With 4 bases clipped from V and 0 bases from J, the junction kept 0 bases outside the gene matches. CDR1 and CDR2 from the germline V gene are SQVTM and ANQGSEA. The CDR3 consists of 13 residues. CDR3 DNA sequence: TGCAGCGTTGCTAGCGGGAGCACAGATACGCAGTATTTT. It specifies CSVASGSTDTQYF.

This chain connects TRBV15 to TRBJ1-5; 8 bases fit TRBD1. The ends lost 0 bases at V and 7 bases at J; junction bases unmatched: 5. The CDR3 loop spans 15 amino acids. CDR1 and CDR2 (germline): LNHNV, YYDKDF (reference sequence). The CDR3 DNA sequence: TGTGCCACCAGCAGAGATGCAGGGGGCCACCAGCCCCAGCATTTT. Amino acid sequence: CATSRDAGGHQPQHF.

The chain combines TRBV4-2 with TRBJ2-1, with D unresolved. The V and J ends lost 0 bases and 0 bases respectively, with 6 bases between them. The CDR3 consists of 15 residues. Per germline, CDR1 LGHNA and CDR2 YNFKEQ. This chain's CDR3 is CASSQDGGSYNEQFF. CDR3 bases: TGTGCCAGCAGCCAAGACGGCGGCTCCTACAATGAGCAGTTCTTC.

The chain has TRBV27 and TRBJ2-3, with TRBD2 matching over 11 bases. The CDR3 spans 15 residues. J gave up 4 bases and V 8 bases, and 8 bases lay outside the gene matches. Germline V lookup: CDR1 MNHEY, CDR2 SMNVEV (reference sequence). The CDR3 DNA follows: TGTGCCAGCGGGTCTAGCGGGAGGAGGGCAGATACGCAGTATTTT. Translating it yields CASGSSGRRADTQYF.

The chain links TRBV27 to TRBJ1-5; D is perhaps TRBD1 (5 bases). Looked up from germline, CDR1 is MNHEY and CDR2 is SMNVEV (reference sequence). V was pared by 5 bases and J by 5 bases, with 7 bases between. This CDR3 region has 12 residues. DNA of the CDR3: TGTGCCAGCAGTCAAGGGGATCAGCCCCAGCATTTT. As protein: CASSQGDQPQHF.

The V call is TRBV29-1, the J call TRBJ2-3; the D gene is possibly TRBD2 (6 bases). This CDR3 region has 14 residues. The germline V gene encodes CDR1 SQVTM and CDR2 ANQGSEA. Trimming removed 6 bases from V and 5 bases from J, with 18 bases in between. This CDR3 is CSVAVGGRGDTQYF. CDR3 coding DNA: TGCAGCGTCGCCGTCGGAGGGCGAGGAGATACGCAGTATTTT.